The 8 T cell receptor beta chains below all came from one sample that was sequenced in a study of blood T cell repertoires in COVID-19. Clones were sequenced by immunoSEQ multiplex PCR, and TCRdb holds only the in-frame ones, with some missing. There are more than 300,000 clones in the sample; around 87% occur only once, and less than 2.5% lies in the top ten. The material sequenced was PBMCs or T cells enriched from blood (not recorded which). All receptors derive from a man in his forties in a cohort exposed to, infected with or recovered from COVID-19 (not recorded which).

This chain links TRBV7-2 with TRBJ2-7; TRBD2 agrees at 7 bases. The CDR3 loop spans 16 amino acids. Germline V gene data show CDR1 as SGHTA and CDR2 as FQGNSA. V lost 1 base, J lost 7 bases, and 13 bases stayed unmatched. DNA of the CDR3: TGTGCCAGCAGCTTAGTACCCGCGGGAGAAGGCCGGGAGCAGTACTTC. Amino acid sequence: CASSLVPAGEGREQYF.

DNA for the CDR3: TGTGCCAGCAGCTTAGAGAAAGGGGCGGGATATGGCTACACCTTC. It encodes CASSLEKGAGYGYTF. The chain employs TRBV7-2 and TRBJ1-2; D perhaps matches TRBD1 (5 bases). The CDR3 spans 15 residues. Germline-derived CDR1 and CDR2 are SGHTA and FQGNSA. V was pared by 1 base and J by 5 bases, with 14 bases between. Full variable domain (rest looked up from reference TRBV7-2 and TRBJ1-2): GAGVSQSPSNKVTEKGKDVELRCDPISGHTALYWYRQSLGQGLEFLIYFQGNSAPDKSGLPSDRFSAERTGGSVSTLTIQRTQQEDSAVYLCASSLEKGAGYGYTFGSGTRLTVV.

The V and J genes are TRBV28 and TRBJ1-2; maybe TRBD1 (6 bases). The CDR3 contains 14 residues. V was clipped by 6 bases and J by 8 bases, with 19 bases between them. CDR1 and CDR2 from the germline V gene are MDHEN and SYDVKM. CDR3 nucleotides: TGTGCCAGCAGCCGAAACTCCAGGGGTGAGGGCTACACCTTC. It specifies CASSRNSRGEGYTF.

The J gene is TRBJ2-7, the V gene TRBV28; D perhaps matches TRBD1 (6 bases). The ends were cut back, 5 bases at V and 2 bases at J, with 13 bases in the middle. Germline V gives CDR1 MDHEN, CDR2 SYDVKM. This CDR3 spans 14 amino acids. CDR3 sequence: CASSPTGQTYEQYF. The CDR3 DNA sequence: TGTGCCAGCAGTCCAACAGGACAGACCTACGAGCAGTACTTC.

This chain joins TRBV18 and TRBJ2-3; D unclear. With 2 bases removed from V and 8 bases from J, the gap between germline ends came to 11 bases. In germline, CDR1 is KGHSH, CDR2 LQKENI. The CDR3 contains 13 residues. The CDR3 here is CASSPTEILTQYF. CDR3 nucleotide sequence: TGTGCCAGCTCACCAACGGAGATTCTTACGCAGTATTTT.

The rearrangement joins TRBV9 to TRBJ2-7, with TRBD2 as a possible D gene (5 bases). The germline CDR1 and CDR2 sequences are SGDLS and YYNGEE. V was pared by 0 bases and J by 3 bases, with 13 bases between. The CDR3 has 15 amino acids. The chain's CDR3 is CASSVAPGRNYEQYF. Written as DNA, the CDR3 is TGTGCCAGCAGCGTAGCTCCGGGGAGAAACTACGAGCAGTACTTC.

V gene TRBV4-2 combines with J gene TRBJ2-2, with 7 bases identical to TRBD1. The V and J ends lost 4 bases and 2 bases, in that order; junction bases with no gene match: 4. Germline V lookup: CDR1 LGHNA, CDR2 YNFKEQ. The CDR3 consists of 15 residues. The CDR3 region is CASSPGTANTGELFF. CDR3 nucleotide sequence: TGTGCCAGCAGCCCCGGGACAGCCAACACCGGGGAGCTGTTTTTT.

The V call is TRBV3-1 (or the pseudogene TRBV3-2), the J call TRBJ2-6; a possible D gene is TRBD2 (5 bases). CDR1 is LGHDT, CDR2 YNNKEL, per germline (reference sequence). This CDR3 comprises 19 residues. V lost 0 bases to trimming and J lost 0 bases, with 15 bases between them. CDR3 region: CASSQDRWPGGSGANVLTF. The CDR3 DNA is TGTGCCAGCAGCCAAGATCGGTGGCCTGGAGGCTCTGGGGCCAACGTCCTGACTTTC.